This paragraph reports one T cell receptor (beta chain). Its antigen remains undetermined. Base qualities are not at hand, and no much larger clone is one base apart. Separate from the roughly 650-subject first cohort, the validation cohort of about 110 subjects was the group to which the donors belonged. Library generation was performed with the immunoSEQ multiplex PCR assay. The study's processing was this. A statistical classification framework was developed to diagnose cytomegalovirus status using the catalog of TCR beta chain sequences. Entries here come from immuneACCESS through TCRdb and include only in-frame sequences with V and J called. Some clones fail to appear in such tables; in the studies checked, an unresolved V gene covers under half of the shortfall, and the cause of the remainder is unknown. V and J calls and clone size come straight from that table; D and trimming were deduced from the DNA. The sample includes about 76,000 clones, with about 93% observed a single time. About 1.9% of the sample lies in the top ten.

The data are from a study of cytomegalovirus exposure and HLA in healthy donors (dated by TCRdb to the late 2010s). For context, the study as a whole: According to a later analysis, one platform produced both the 120 validation repertoires and the 670 or so repertoires of the first cohort. The study aimed to test whether signatures of past pathogen exposure could be identified by cataloging public T cell receptors. Besides the first cohort of approximately 670 subjects, a separate validation cohort made up of some 110 different subjects was used. High-throughput TCR immunosequencing, statistical association of individual TCRs with disease status, and machine learning were combined to predict cytomegalovirus infection status. On the study overall, not on this receptor specifically: In the study, 150 to 200 TCR beta chains were listed as associated with cytomegalovirus. Cytomegalovirus status was reported to be diagnosed by the classifier with high specificity and sensitivity in both the original and validation cohorts. While some public TCRs were present in many individuals, most TCR sequences turned up only very rarely across donors. Subsequent analysis determined that TCRs grouped into clusters in the first cohort also showed a tendency toward co-occurrence across the approximately 120 validation repertoires, and approximately 94% of cluster scores exceeded 0. The authors suggested that the approach could potentially be generalized to other disease states and immunological phenotypes. A few of the identified cytomegalovirus-associated TCR beta chains were confirmed in vitro to be specific for cytomegalovirus antigens. A later analysis lacked HLA typing for the validation cohort, so it scored co-occurrence in that cohort across all 120 repertoires.

Taken from the germline V gene, the CDR1 and CDR2 loops are LGHNA and YSLEER. Inclusive of the bounding cysteine and phenylalanine, the CDR3 is 19 residues long. CDR3 DNA is the only sequence kept; it has 57 bases, read in frame from the first base. Here V drops 0 bases and J drops 0 bases, and the junction holds 8 bases not matched to any gene. The receptor chain draws on TRBV4-3 and TRBJ1-6, with 7 bases in between that match TRBD1. Sequenced sample: PBMCs. The TCR was taken from a woman aged 18-29 years in good health and CMV-seropositive. The CDR3 region reads CASSQEVTGVSSYNSPLHF. The DNA sequence follows: TGCGCCAGCAGCCAAGAAGTAACAGGGGTAAGCTCCTATAATTCACCCCTCCACTTT.